This T cell receptor beta chain was found in a study of blood T cell repertoires in COVID-19. Study-level background: Sample material is recorded as cDNA or gDNA derived from T cells, B-cell-depleted T cells, or PBMCs.

TCRdb's table, derived via immunoSEQ multiplex PCR, lists solely in-frame clones and lacks some. Here the sample spans 350,000 to 550,000 clones, roughly 91% being singletons. Germline trimming cut 6 bases from V and 2 bases from J; bases unmatched to any gene: 5. The CDR3 sequence is 15 residues long. Germline lookup yields CDR1 MDHEN and CDR2 SYDVKM. The clonotype originates from a woman aged 25 to 39 with acute or convalescent COVID-19. This chain links TRBV28 with TRBJ2-3; 10 nucleotides match TRBD2. Material for sequencing was peripheral blood. The CDR3 region has the DNA TGTGCCAGCAGCACTAGCGGGGTGGACACAGATACGCAGTATTTT. Protein sequence: CASSTSGVDTDTQYF.